This section outlines one T cell receptor beta chain sequence together with its context. This specimen belongs to a study of blood T cells in healthy people across ages. A second PCR, run for roughly 7 to 11 cycles, used a sample-barcoded 5' primer plus a J-beta primer mix. TCRdb reprocessed the 5' RACE reads via MiXCR and lists one record per CDR3 protein. The table lists around 1,000,000 distinct CDR3 sequences, less than 45% of them singletons, with around 12% in the top ten. Per germline, CDR1 MDHEN and CDR2 SYDVKM. The V end was cut by 6 bases, the J end by 4 bases, with 22 bases between. The CDR3 sequence is 17 residues long.

The sequenced material came from blood. The source is a man aged 18-30 years in good health. The gene calls are TRBV28 and TRBJ2-1, with D perhaps TRBD1 (6 bases). CDR3 DNA sequence: TGTGCCAGCAGCCAAAGCCGGACAGCCTCCATGTACAATGAGCAGTTCTTC. Translation: CASSQSRTASMYNEQFF.